The 25 T cell receptor beta chains in this list originate from one sample, sequenced in a study of control samples from healthy donors and cancer patients. Sequencing used immunoSEQ multiplex PCR; TCRdb keeps in-frame clones, though not all of them. The sample yields 100,000 to 150,000 clones, more than 75% seen once. Sample: blood. The source is a man younger than 30 in good health.

This chain links TRBV18 with TRBJ2-1; D gene uncertain. Germline CDR1 is KGHSH and CDR2 is LQKENI. V dropped 3 bases and J dropped 7 bases, with 13 bases sitting between them. The CDR3 is 14 amino acids. As DNA, the CDR3 is TGTGCCAGCTCACCCGAATCGGTCGGGAATGAGCAGTTCTTC. Protein product: CASSPESVGNEQFF.

The chain is built from TRBV20-1 and TRBJ1-2; D not certain. There are 11 residues in the CDR3. Deletions cut 6 bases from V and 8 bases from J, with 13 bases between. Per the germline V gene, CDR1 is DFQATT and CDR2 is SNEGSKA (reference sequence). The CDR3 DNA reads TGCAGTGCAGGACCAAGCAGCGGCTACACCTTC. Amino acid sequence: CSAGPSSGYTF.

The genes are TRBV11-3 and TRBJ2-2, with 8 positions matching TRBD1. This CDR3 has 16 residues. Germline CDR1 SGHNT, CDR2 YENEEA. With V trimmed by 3 bases and J by 5 bases, 8 bases remained unmatched. The CDR3 loop is CASSFKTGVGTGELFF. CDR3 coding DNA: TGTGCCAGCAGCTTTAAGACAGGGGTAGGAACCGGGGAGCTGTTTTTT. The entire variable domain, with the rest obtained from reference TRBV11-3 and TRBJ2-2, is as follows: EAGVVQSPRYKIIEKKQPVAFWCNPISGHNTLYWYLQNLGQGPELLIRYENEEAVDDSQLPKDRFSAERLKGVDSTLKIQPAELGDSAVYLCASSFKTGVGTGELFFGEGSRLTVL.

The chain is built from TRBV10-3 and TRBJ1-2, with TRBD1 matching 8 bases. The CDR3 runs 16 residues. Germline loops: CDR1 ENHRY, CDR2 SYGVKD. Trimming removed 0 bases from V and 8 bases from J; junction bases left unmatched: 11. The CDR3 here is CAISESGVTGDTGYTF. CDR3 DNA: TGTGCCATCAGTGAGTCGGGGGTGACAGGGGATACCGGCTACACCTTC.

The CDR3 is CASSLLRGHEQYF. CDR3 coding DNA: TGTGCCAGCAGCCTTCTACGGGGCCACGAGCAGTACTTC. The rearrangement uses TRBV12-3 or TRBV12-4 and TRBJ2-7; D might be TRBD1 or TRBD2, each matching 5 bases. V lost 6 bases and J lost 5, with 14 bases in between. The CDR3 covers 13 residues.

The chain employs TRBV28 and TRBJ1-6; 7 bases line up with TRBD1. CDR1 and CDR2 from the germline V gene are MDHEN and SYDVKM. V shed 3 bases and J 7 bases; nucleotides not matched to a gene: 0. This CDR3 has 13 residues. The CDR3 DNA reads as TGTGCCAGCAGTTTCAGGGGGAATTCACCCCTCCACTTT. Translating gives CASSFRGNSPLHF. The whole variable domain, remainder taken from reference TRBV28 and TRBJ1-6, is DVKVTQSSRYLVKRTGEKVFLECVQDMDHENMFWYRQDPGLGLRLIYFSYDVKMKEKGDIPEGYSVSREKKERFSLILESASTNQTSMYLCASSFRGNSPLHFGNGTRLTVT.

This clone was observed a handful of times. The rearrangement uses TRBV9 and TRBJ2-7; D may correspond to TRBD1 or TRBD2 (5 bases each). Trimming left V 2 bases short and J 6 bases short, with 15 bases between. The CDR3 sequence is 14 residues long. Per germline, CDR1 SGDLS and CDR2 YYNGEE. CDR3 nucleotides: TGTGCCAGCAGCGTGGACGGGACCTTAGGCGAGCAGTACTTC. Translation gives CASSVDGTLGEQYF.

This clone was found many times. The V gene is TRBV6-4, the J gene TRBJ1-6; 9 positions match TRBD1. Germline assignment: CDR1 MRHNA and CDR2 SNTAGT. V shed 0 bases and J 7 bases; nucleotides not matched to a gene: 1. CDR3 size: 15 residues. The CDR3 bases are TGTGCCAGCAGTGACTCGACAGGGGGGAATTCACCCCTCCACTTT. Its protein is CASSDSTGGNSPLHF.

The rearrangement joins TRBV28 to TRBJ1-4, with D unresolved. CDR3 length: 13 residues. The germline V gene has CDR1 MDHEN and CDR2 SYDVKM. V was pared by 5 bases and J by 7 bases, with 11 bases between. The CDR3 here is CASSQERGEKLFF. In DNA form, the CDR3 reads TGTGCCAGCAGTCAGGAGCGAGGTGAAAAACTGTTTTTT.

This clone has ten or more counts. The chain recombines TRBV7-3 with TRBJ2-7; TRBD2 matches 11 bases. Germline V gives CDR1 SGHTA, CDR2 FQGTGA. V shed 6 bases, J shed 3 bases, and the junction held 7 bases outside the gene matches. The CDR3 is 15 residues long. DNA of the CDR3: TGTGCCAGCAGGTTGACCGGGACTAGCGGCTACGAGCAGTACTTC. The encoded protein is CASRLTGTSGYEQYF.

This chain joins TRBV19 and TRBJ2-2; 7 bases fit TRBD2. Germline V CDR1 and CDR2: LNHDA, SQIVND (reference sequence). The trim removed 1 base at V and 2 bases at J, leaving 1 base unmatched. The CDR3 sequence is 15 residues long. The CDR3 is CASSIVAGNTGELFF. The CDR3 DNA reads TGTGCCAGTAGTATAGTAGCGGGTAACACCGGGGAGCTGTTTTTT.

This clone was detected only once. The rearrangement uses TRBV7-9 and TRBJ2-3; 7 bases are a match to TRBD2. CDR3 length equals 17 residues. The J segment lost 2 bases and the V segment lost 5 bases, leaving 13 bases of the junction unmatched. Germline assignment: CDR1 SEHNR and CDR2 FQNEAQ (reference sequence). The DNA for the CDR3 is TGTGCCAGCAGCCTCAGGCCCAGCGGGGTGACCACAGATACGCAGTATTTT. Amino acid sequence: CASSLRPSGVTTDTQYF.

This clone is a singleton in its sample. The chain uses TRBV6-2 or TRBV6-3 and TRBJ2-1; D gene ambiguous. V was pared by 2 bases and J by 7 bases, with 12 bases between. Germline V lookup: CDR1 MNHEY, CDR2 SVGEGT. The CDR3 has 14 residues. This chain's CDR3 is CASSYGSSANEQFF. The CDR3 DNA is TGTGCCAGCAGTTACGGATCTAGTGCTAATGAGCAGTTCTTC.

The J gene is TRBJ1-2, the V gene TRBV5-4, with D uncertain. The germline V gene encodes CDR1 SGHNT and CDR2 YYREEE (reference sequence). The CDR3 is 13 residues long. Trimming left V 4 bases short and J 1 base short, with 8 bases between. CDR3 sequence reads: CASSPRINYGYTF. CDR3 DNA: TGTGCCAGCAGCCCACGAATTAACTATGGCTACACCTTC.

The chain is built from TRBV19 and TRBJ2-5; weak D call: TRBD1 (5 bases). The germline V gene encodes CDR1 LNHDA and CDR2 SQIVND (reference sequence). V was trimmed by 5 bases and J by 5 bases, leaving 6 bases between them. The CDR3 spans 11 residues. The CDR3 DNA reads as TGTGCCAGTAGTCCAGGGGAGACCCAGTACTTC. Its protein product is CASSPGETQYF. Full variable domain (missing parts from reference TRBV19 and TRBJ2-5): DGGITQSPKYLFRKEGQNVTLSCEQNLNHDAMYWYRQDPGQGLRLIYYSQIVNDFQKGDIAEGYSVSREKKESFPLTVTSAQKNPTAFYLCASSPGETQYFGPGTRLLVL.

The V call is TRBV24-1, the J call TRBJ2-1, with 11 bases lining up with TRBD1. The V gene's germline CDR1 is KGHDR and CDR2 SFDVKD. The CDR3 runs 16 residues. The junction had 7 bases not matched to a gene; V was cut back by 8 bases and J by 2 bases. The CDR3 spells CATMGQGDRPYNEQFF. The CDR3 nucleotides are TGTGCCACCATGGGACAGGGGGACCGGCCCTACAATGAGCAGTTCTTC.

Notes on this clone: Other DNA sequences in the sample encode the same CDR3. The V call is TRBV15, the J call TRBJ2-2; D uncertain. CDR3 length: 11 amino acids. V was shortened by 1 base and J by 8 bases, with 2 bases between the two germline ends. Per germline, CDR1 LNHNV and CDR2 YYDKDF (reference sequence). The CDR3, as DNA: TGTGCCACCAGCAGAGTTGGGGAGCTGTTTTTT. This translates into CATSRVGELFF.

The rearrangement links TRBV9 to TRBJ2-1; 12 bases line up with TRBD2. CDR3 size: 17 residues. Germline-derived CDR1 and CDR2 are SGDLS and YYNGEE. V was pared by 2 bases and J by 0 bases, with 3 bases of the junction left unmatched. CDR3 DNA sequence: TGTGCCAGCAGCGTGGGACTAGCGGGCAGCTCCTACAATGAGCAGTTCTTC. Residues: CASSVGLAGSSYNEQFF.

The rearrangement uses TRBV5-1 and TRBJ2-1; perhaps TRBD2 as D (5 bases). This CDR3 has 15 residues. Per the germline V gene, CDR1 is SGHRS and CDR2 is YFSETQ. V shed 4 bases and J shed 4 bases, with 15 bases lying between them. CDR3 bases: TGCGCCAGCAGCAACCCCGGGGAAGGGTACAATGAGCAGTTCTTC. Encoded protein: CASSNPGEGYNEQFF.

The chain carries TRBV21-1 and TRBJ2-6. TRBV21-1 is a pseudogene. The CDR3 length is 15 residues. The CDR3 bases are TGTGCCAGCAGCAAAGGGACCCGATTGGCCAACGTCCTGACTTTC. Amino acid sequence: CASSKGTRLANVLTF.

J is TRBJ2-1 and V is TRBV9; 8 nucleotides align to TRBD2. This CDR3 is 15 amino acids long. The V gene's germline CDR1 is SGDLS and CDR2 YYNGEE. Germline trimming cut 0 bases from V and 3 bases from J; bases unmatched to any gene: 2. CDR3 sequence (DNA): TGTGCCAGCAGCGTAGTTGCGGGAGGCTACAATGAGCAGTTCTTC. As protein: CASSVVAGGYNEQFF.

This clone has just one count. As DNA, the CDR3 is TGTGCCAGCAGGGGATGGGCTAACGAGCAGTACTTC. Its protein is CASRGWANEQYF. The chain combines TRBV27 with TRBJ2-7; D is uncertain. The CDR3 covers 12 residues. V lost 6 bases, J lost 5 bases, and 11 bases lay in between. Looked up from germline, CDR1 is MNHEY and CDR2 is SMNVEV (reference sequence).

The chain employs TRBV18 and TRBJ1-3; D not certain. The CDR3 length is 17 residues. Germline V gives CDR1 KGHSH, CDR2 LQKENI. Between the trimmed V and J ends, which lost 1 base and 0 bases, there was a span of 13 bases. CDR3 sequence reads: CASSPQGKVTSGNTIYF. The CDR3 DNA is TGTGCCAGCTCACCACAAGGGAAGGTCACCTCTGGAAACACCATATATTTT.

V usage is TRBV7-3 and J usage is TRBJ2-1; D is possibly TRBD1 (6 bases). Trimming took off 5 bases at V and 2 bases at J, with 19 bases between the two ends. This CDR3 has 17 amino acids. Germline CDR1 reads SGHTA; CDR2 reads FQGTGA. The DNA for the CDR3 is TGTGCCAGCAGCCCCTTTGAGGGACCAGGGGCCTACAATGAGCAGTTCTTC. Protein sequence: CASSPFEGPGAYNEQFF.

This rearrangement joins TRBV10-3 to TRBJ2-1; unclear D gene. Trimming shortened V by 5 bases and J by 7 bases, and 12 bases separated the two germline ends. The germline gives CDR1 ENHRY, CDR2 SYGVKD. The CDR3 is 13 residues long. The CDR3 region has the DNA TGTGCCATCAGTCCGGCCGTGAATAATGAGCAGTTCTTC. Translation: CAISPAVNNEQFF.